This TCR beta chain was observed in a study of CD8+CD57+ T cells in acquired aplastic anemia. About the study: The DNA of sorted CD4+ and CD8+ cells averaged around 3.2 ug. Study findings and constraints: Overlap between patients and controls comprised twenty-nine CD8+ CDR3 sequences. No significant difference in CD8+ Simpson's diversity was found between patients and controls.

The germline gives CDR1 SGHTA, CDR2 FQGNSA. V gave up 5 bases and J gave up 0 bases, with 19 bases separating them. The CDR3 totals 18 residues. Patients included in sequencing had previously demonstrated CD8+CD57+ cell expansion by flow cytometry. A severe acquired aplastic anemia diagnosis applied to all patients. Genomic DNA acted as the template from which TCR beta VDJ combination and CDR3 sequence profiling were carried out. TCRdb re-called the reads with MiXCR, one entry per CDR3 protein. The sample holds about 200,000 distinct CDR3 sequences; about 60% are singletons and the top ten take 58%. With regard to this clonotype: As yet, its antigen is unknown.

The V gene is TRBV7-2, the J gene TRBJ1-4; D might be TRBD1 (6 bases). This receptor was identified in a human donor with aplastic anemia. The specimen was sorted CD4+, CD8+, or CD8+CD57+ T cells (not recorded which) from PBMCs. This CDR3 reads CASSTDSRTFATNEKLFF. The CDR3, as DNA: TGTGCCAGCAGCACGGACAGTCGAACTTTTGCAACTAATGAAAAACTGTTTTTT.